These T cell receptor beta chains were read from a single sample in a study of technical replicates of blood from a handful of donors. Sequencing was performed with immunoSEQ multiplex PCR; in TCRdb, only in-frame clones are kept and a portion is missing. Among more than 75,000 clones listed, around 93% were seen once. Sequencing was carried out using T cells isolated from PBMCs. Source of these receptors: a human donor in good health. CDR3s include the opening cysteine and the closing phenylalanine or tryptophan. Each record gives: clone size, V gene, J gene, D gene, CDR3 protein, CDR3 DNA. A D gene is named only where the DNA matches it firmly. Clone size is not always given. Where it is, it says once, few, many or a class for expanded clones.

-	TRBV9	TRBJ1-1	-	CASSVAGGFGEAFF	TGTGCCAGCAGCGTAGCTGGGGGCTTCGGTGAAGCTTTCTTT
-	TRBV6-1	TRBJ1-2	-	CASSEGARGGGYTF	TGTGCCAGCAGTGAAGGAGCCAGGGGCGGTGGCTACACCTTC
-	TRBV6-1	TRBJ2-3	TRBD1	CASSEYNRGRADTQYF	TGTGCCAGCAGTGAATATAACAGGGGGCGCGCAGATACGCAGTATTTT
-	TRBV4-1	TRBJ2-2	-	CASRQVGGNTGELFF	TGCGCCAGCAGACAAGTCGGCGGGAACACCGGGGAGCTGTTTTTT
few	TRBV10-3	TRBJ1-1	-	CAIKRENMNTEAFF	TGTGCCATCAAGCGGGAAAACATGAACACTGAAGCTTTCTTT
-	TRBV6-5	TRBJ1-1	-	CASSYSSGRANTEAFF	TGTGCCAGCAGTTACTCATCGGGCAGGGCGAACACTGAAGCTTTCTTT
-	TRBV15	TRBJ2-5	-	CATSGDRTIQTQYF	TGTGCCACCAGCGGCGACAGAACAATTCAGACCCAGTACTTC
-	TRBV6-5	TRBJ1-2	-	CASSYPAGYGYTF	TGTGCCAGCAGTTACCCGGCGGGCTATGGCTACACCTTC
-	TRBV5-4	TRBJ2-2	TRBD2	CAARSGRTGELFF	TGTGCAGCTAGGTCCGGGAGGACCGGGGAGCTGTTTTTT
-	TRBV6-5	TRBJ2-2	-	CASSSGDRPGELFF	TGTGCCAGCAGTTCTGGCGACAGACCCGGGGAGCTGTTTTTT
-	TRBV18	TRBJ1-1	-	CASSPPIPGRWEAFF	TGTGCCAGCTCACCACCGATTCCGGGGAGGTGGGAAGCTTTCTTT
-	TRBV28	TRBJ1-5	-	CASSLVGQPQHF	TGTGCCAGCAGTTTAGTGGGCCAGCCCCAGCATTTT
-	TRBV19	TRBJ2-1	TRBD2	CASSIQREFDEQFF	TGTGCCAGTAGTATCCAGCGGGAGTTCGATGAGCAGTTCTTC
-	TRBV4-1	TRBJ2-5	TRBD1	CASSQDTRDRGFRETQYF	TGCGCCAGCAGCCAAGATACCCGGGACAGGGGGTTTCGGGAGACCCAGTACTTC
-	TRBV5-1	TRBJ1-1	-	CASSSGTAYTEAFF	TGCGCCAGCAGCTCAGGTACAGCCTACACTGAAGCTTTCTTT
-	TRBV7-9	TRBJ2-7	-	CASSSGPYEQYF	TGTGCCAGCAGCTCAGGGCCATACGAGCAGTACTTC
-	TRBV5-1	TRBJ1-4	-	CASSLGHSNEKLFF	TGCGCCAGCAGCTTGGGGCATTCTAATGAAAAACTGTTTTTT